Each of the 25 T cell receptor beta chains below was sequenced from the same sample in a study of blood T cell repertoires in COVID-19. Sequencing used immunoSEQ multiplex PCR; TCRdb keeps in-frame clones, though not all of them. The profile shows 300,000 to 350,000 clones, roughly 90% of them singletons. The specimen was PBMCs or T cells enriched from blood (not recorded which). These receptors were collected from a woman under 40 who had been exposed to COVID-19.

The V and J genes are TRBV9 and TRBJ2-1; perhaps TRBD2 as D (5 bases). V lost 0 bases to trimming and J lost 10 bases, with 17 bases between them. In germline, CDR1 is SGDLS, CDR2 YYNGEE. The CDR3 covers 15 residues. DNA of the CDR3: TGTGCCAGCAGCGTAGCTGTGGCGCCCGGGGAGGAGCAGTTCTTC. Protein sequence: CASSVAVAPGEEQFF.

The rearrangement uses TRBV5-1 and TRBJ2-3, with D perhaps TRBD1 (6 bases). The CDR3 extends over 14 amino acids. The V gene lost 6 bases and the J gene lost 2 bases, with 13 bases spanning the gap. Germline V gene sequence: CDR1 SGHRS, CDR2 YFSETQ. The chain's CDR3 is CASTVDSTTDTQYF. In DNA form, the CDR3 reads TGCGCCAGCACCGTGGACAGTACCACAGATACGCAGTATTTT.

This sequence joins TRBV13 and TRBJ2-7; the D gene is possibly TRBD1 (6 bases). The CDR3 loop spans 13 amino acids. The germline V gene encodes CDR1 PRHDT and CDR2 FYEKMQ (reference sequence). With 1 base removed from V and 6 bases from J, the gap between germline ends came to 10 bases. CDR3 coding DNA: TGTGCCAGCAGCTTAGCAGGGGCCCCCGAGCAGTACTTC. It encodes CASSLAGAPEQYF.

This chain connects TRBV6-1 to TRBJ2-1, with 9 bases lining up with TRBD2. The trim removed 3 bases at V and 8 bases at J, leaving 11 bases unmatched. The CDR3 is made up of 16 amino acids. Germline CDR1 is MNHNS and CDR2 is SASEGT. CDR3 in DNA: TGTGCCAGCAGTGAGTCCTTTAGCGGGAGAAGGGATGAGCAGTTCTTC. This codes for CASSESFSGRRDEQFF.

The V and J genes are TRBV3-1 (or the pseudogene TRBV3-2) and TRBJ1-1; TRBD1 is a possible D gene (6 bases). There are 13 residues in the CDR3. In germline, CDR1 is LGHDT, CDR2 YNNKEL (reference sequence). The V and J ends lost 5 bases and 5 bases respectively, with 12 bases between them. This chain's CDR3 is CASSEQGGTEAFF. CDR3 nucleotide sequence: TGTGCCAGCAGCGAACAGGGTGGGACTGAAGCTTTCTTT.

V and J are TRBV19 and TRBJ2-3, with D possibly matching TRBD1 (5 bases). The CDR3 sequence is 17 residues long. The germline V gene encodes CDR1 LNHDA and CDR2 SQIVND (reference sequence). With 3 bases removed from V and 0 bases from J, the gap between germline ends came to 16 bases. The CDR3 region is CASSISRQTTSTDTQYF. CDR3 in DNA: TGTGCCAGTAGTATCAGCCGACAGACCACTAGCACAGATACGCAGTATTTT.

This clone has a single count. The rearrangement uses TRBV27 and TRBJ2-7; 9 bases are a match to TRBD2. This CDR3 spans 14 amino acids. Germline loops: CDR1 MNHEY, CDR2 SMNVEV (reference sequence). The ends lost 4 bases at V and 2 bases at J; junction bases unmatched: 3. CDR3 coding DNA: TGTGCCAGCAGTTCCGCTAGCGGGGCCTACGAGCAGTACTTC. As protein: CASSSASGAYEQYF.

This chain links TRBV19 with TRBJ1-5; maybe TRBD1 (5 bases). Germline V lookup: CDR1 LNHDA, CDR2 SQIVND (reference sequence). Trimming removed 8 bases from V and 9 bases from J, with 14 bases in between. The CDR3 totals 12 residues. The CDR3 reads CASQAGFWPQHF. CDR3 nucleotide sequence: TGTGCCAGTCAGGCAGGGTTTTGGCCCCAGCATTTT.

This clone was detected only once. V usage is TRBV6-5 and J usage is TRBJ2-7; tentatively, D is TRBD1 (6 bases). The ends were cut back, 0 bases at V and 0 bases at J, with 12 bases in the middle. The V gene's germline CDR1 is MNHEY and CDR2 SVGAGI. The CDR3 is 16 amino acids. The CDR3 DNA is TGTGCCAGCAGTTACTCGGGGGACACCTACTCCTACGAGCAGTACTTC. Translated: CASSYSGDTYSYEQYF.

The chain combines TRBV24-1 with TRBJ2-1; possible D gene TRBD2, 5 bases. Trimming cost V 1 base and J 8 bases, with 17 bases left between them. The germline gives CDR1 KGHDR, CDR2 SFDVKD. This CDR3 region has 16 residues. The CDR3 DNA sequence: TGTGCCACCAGTGATTTCCGACACGGAGCGAGGGATGAGCAGTTCTTC. Protein: CATSDFRHGARDEQFF.

The chain carries TRBV18 and TRBJ1-1; unclear D gene. The V gene's germline CDR1 is KGHSH and CDR2 LQKENI. CDR3 size: 13 residues. With 3 bases removed from V and 0 bases from J, the gap between germline ends came to 5 bases. The CDR3 loop reads CASSPGVNTEAFF. The CDR3 DNA sequence: TGTGCCAGCTCACCCGGGGTGAACACTGAAGCTTTCTTT.

This clone was seen only once. The chain combines TRBV18 with TRBJ2-2; 7 bases fit TRBD1. Unmatched junction bases numbered 8, after V lost 3 bases and J lost 4 bases. The CDR3 has 16 residues. The germline gives CDR1 KGHSH, CDR2 LQKENI. CDR3 loop: CASSPLTGPGTGELFF. CDR3 DNA sequence: TGTGCCAGCTCACCTCTGACAGGGCCGGGCACCGGGGAGCTGTTTTTT.

The V and J genes are TRBV9 and TRBJ2-7, with 15 positions matching TRBD2. V shed 3 bases and J 3 bases; nucleotides not matched to a gene: 10. The germline V gene encodes CDR1 SGDLS and CDR2 YYNGEE. The CDR3 has 18 residues. DNA of the CDR3: TGTGCCAGCAGCGCCGGGACTAGCGGGAGGACTAAATTCTACGAGCAGTACTTC. Encoded protein: CASSAGTSGRTKFYEQYF. The full variable domain, its missing parts supplied by reference TRBV9 and TRBJ2-7, is DSGVTQTPKHLITATGQRVTLRCSPRSGDLSVYWYQQSLDQGLQFLIQYYNGEERAKGNILERFSAQQFPDLHSELNLSSLELGDSALYFCASSAGTSGRTKFYEQYFGPGTRLTVT.

The genes are TRBV19 and TRBJ1-4; TRBD1 might be the D (6 bases). The CDR3 length is 18 residues. V lost 2 bases and J lost 5, with 21 bases in between. Germline CDR1 and CDR2: LNHDA and SQIVND (reference sequence). The CDR3 spells CASSIPNHPPGANEKLFF. The CDR3 bases are TGTGCCAGTAGTATACCCAACCACCCGCCAGGGGCGAATGAAAAACTGTTTTTT.

This sequence joins TRBV29-1 and TRBJ1-3, with D unclear. From germline, CDR1 is SQVTM and CDR2 ANQGSEA. There are 10 residues in the CDR3. V gave up 6 bases and J gave up 9 bases, with 9 bases separating them. CDR3 sequence (DNA): TGCAGCGTGGCCGAGGGCACCATATATTTT. Its protein product is CSVAEGTIYF.

The chain employs TRBV15 and TRBJ2-7; perhaps TRBD2 as D (6 bases). The ends were cut back, 0 bases at V and 3 bases at J, with 12 bases in the middle. The length of the CDR3 is 15 residues. The germline gives CDR1 LNHNV, CDR2 YYDKDF (reference sequence). The CDR3 loop is CATSRERGLLYEQYF. In DNA, the CDR3 is TGTGCCACCAGCAGAGAGCGGGGACTTCTCTACGAGCAGTACTTC.

Comments on this clone: A clone one base away is much larger, so this may be a read error. This chain joins TRBV7-3 and TRBJ2-2, with D unresolved. Germline V gives CDR1 SGHTA, CDR2 FQGTGA. CDR3 length equals 12 residues. Trimming removed 5 bases from V and 3 bases from J, with 4 bases in between. CDR3 amino acids: CASSPDTGELFF. The CDR3 DNA is TGTGCCAGCAGCCCAGACACCGGGGAGCTGTTTTTT.

The chain carries TRBV7-9 and TRBJ2-7; perhaps TRBD2 as D (7 bases). There are 14 residues in the CDR3. The germline gives CDR1 SEHNR, CDR2 FQNEAQ (reference sequence). The ends were cut back, 5 bases at V and 6 bases at J, with 17 bases in the middle. CDR3 region: CASSPRGGPGEQYF. As DNA, the CDR3 is TGTGCCAGCAGCCCTAGGGGGGGCCCTGGCGAGCAGTACTTC. The whole variable domain, remainder taken from reference TRBV7-9 and TRBJ2-7, is DTGVSQNPRHKITKRGQNVTFRCDPISEHNRLYWYRQTLGQGPEFLTYFQNEAQLEKSRLLSDRFSAERPKGSFSTLEIQRTEQGDSAMYLCASSPRGGPGEQYFGPGTRLTVT.

The V call is TRBV28, the J call TRBJ1-3; possible D gene TRBD1, 5 bases. The germline V and J ends were trimmed by 6 bases and 4 bases, with 16 bases remaining between them. CDR1 is MDHEN and CDR2 is SYDVKM in the germline V gene. This CDR3 contains 15 residues. CDR3 DNA: TGTGCCAGCAGCCTCACAAGGGGTACCGGAAACACCATATATTTT. Residues: CASSLTRGTGNTIYF.

CDR3 region: CASSPPGVAGTDTQYF. For the CDR3, the DNA is TGTGCCAGCAGCCCCCCCGGGGTAGCGGGTACAGATACGCAGTATTTT. The chain is built from TRBV11-3 and TRBJ2-3, with TRBD2 matching 7 bases. The trim removed 5 bases at V and 3 bases at J, leaving 11 bases unmatched. CDR1 is SGHNT and CDR2 is YENEEA in the germline V gene. The CDR3 loop spans 16 amino acids.

The chain carries TRBV10-3 and TRBJ1-1; 8 bases match TRBD1. CDR1 and CDR2 (germline): ENHRY, SYGVKD. This CDR3 region has 14 residues. Unmatched junction bases numbered 6, after V lost 6 bases and J lost 3 bases. CDR3 loop: CAISAGGADTEAFF. CDR3 DNA: TGTGCCATCAGCGCAGGGGGCGCGGACACTGAAGCTTTCTTT.

This sequence joins TRBV6-5 and TRBJ1-3; 10 nucleotides align to TRBD1. J gave up 8 bases and V 2 bases, and 9 bases lay outside the gene matches. This CDR3 has 16 amino acids. Per germline, CDR1 MNHEY and CDR2 SVGAGI. The CDR3 reads CASSYGPGTGVYTIYF. DNA of the CDR3: TGTGCCAGCAGTTACGGGCCCGGGACAGGGGTGTACACCATATATTTT.

This sequence joins TRBV5-1 and TRBJ1-4; 9 nucleotides match TRBD1. Germline lookup yields CDR1 SGHRS and CDR2 YFSETQ. V lost 4 bases to trimming and J lost 0 bases; unmatched junction nucleotides: 7. This CDR3 is 17 amino acids long. This chain's CDR3 is CASSRRGQGATNEKLFF. Here the CDR3 DNA reads TGCGCCAGCAGCCGTAGGGGACAGGGAGCAACTAATGAAAAACTGTTTTTT. Together with reference TRBV5-1 and TRBJ1-4, the CDR3 gives the full variable domain: KAGVTQTPRYLIKTRGQQVTLSCSPISGHRSVSWYQQTPGQGLQFLFEYFSETQRNKGNFPGRFSGRQFSNSRSEMNVSTLELGDSALYLCASSRRGQGATNEKLFFGSGTQLSVL.

The V gene is TRBV25-1, the J gene TRBJ2-7, with 7 nucleotides matching TRBD1. V trimming: 1 base; J trimming: 4 bases; junction bases outside the gene matches: 7. Per the germline V gene, CDR1 is MGHDK and CDR2 is SYGVNS. The CDR3 extends over 15 amino acids. In DNA form, the CDR3 reads TGTGCCAGCAGTGAATCGGGACAGAAGCGGTACGAGCAGTACTTC. Its translation is CASSESGQKRYEQYF.

V gene TRBV9 combines with J gene TRBJ2-5; possibly TRBD2 for D (7 bases). The V end was cut by 0 bases, the J end by 5 bases, with 17 bases between. Per the germline V gene, CDR1 is SGDLS and CDR2 is YYNGEE. The CDR3 extends over 16 amino acids. The CDR3 DNA sequence: TGTGCCAGCAGCGTAGTAGGGGGGGCGCCGGGCGAGACCCAGTACTTC. Translating it yields CASSVVGGAPGETQYF.